These 8 T cell receptor beta chains originate from one sample sequenced in a study of shared clonotypes between healthy human individuals. Sequencing was performed with immunoSEQ multiplex PCR; in TCRdb, only in-frame clones are kept and a portion is missing. Among hundreds of thousands of clones listed, about 96% were seen once. What was sequenced was naive CD4+ T cells sorted from blood. Subset defined: CD45RA+ positively selected. The source is a woman between 25 and 40 years old in good health.

CDR3 sequence: CAISTAPLAGGQYEQYF. For the CDR3, the DNA is TGTGCCATCAGTACTGCCCCTCTAGCGGGAGGACAGTACGAGCAGTACTTC. This chain uses TRBV10-3 with TRBJ2-7, with TRBD2 matching over 11 bases. The CDR3 totals 17 residues. Germline loops: CDR1 ENHRY, CDR2 SYGVKD. Trimming at V came to 5 bases and at J to 4 bases, leaving 13 bases not matched to a gene.

The chain couples TRBV5-1 to TRBJ2-5; D is perhaps TRBD2 (6 bases). The germline gives CDR1 SGHRS, CDR2 YFSETQ. This CDR3 has 13 amino acids. V gave up 6 bases and J gave up 1 base, with 10 bases separating them. Written as DNA, the CDR3 is TGCGCCAGCACCCTTAGCGGCCAAGAGACCCAGTACTTC. Amino acid sequence: CASTLSGQETQYF.

The rearrangement links TRBV7-2 to TRBJ2-1, with D perhaps TRBD1 or TRBD2 (5 bases each). Trimming removed 2 bases from V and 5 bases from J, with 16 bases in between. The CDR3 spans 16 residues. Germline values: CDR1 SGHTA, CDR2 FQGNSA. CDR3 protein: CASSLMQAGSNNEQFF. CDR3 bases: TGTGCCAGCAGCTTAATGCAGGCAGGGAGCAACAATGAGCAGTTCTTC.

This chain links TRBV19 with TRBJ2-3, with TRBD1 identical over 7 bases. The V gene's germline CDR1 is LNHDA and CDR2 SQIVND (reference sequence). The CDR3 is made up of 17 amino acids. V shed 4 bases, J shed 2 bases, and the junction held 12 bases outside the gene matches. CDR3 DNA sequence: TGTGCCAGTAGTAAGGGGATCGGGACAGACCTCACAGATACGCAGTATTTT. It specifies CASSKGIGTDLTDTQYF.

This clone was detected only once. The chain combines TRBV15 with TRBJ1-1, with D tentatively TRBD1 (6 bases). With 7 bases removed from V and 2 bases from J, the gap between germline ends came to 11 bases. CDR3 size: 13 residues. CDR1 and CDR2 from the germline V gene are LNHNV and YYDKDF (reference sequence). CDR3 DNA sequence: TGTGCCACCACGGGGGCCGTTAACACTGAAGCTTTCTTT. This encodes CATTGAVNTEAFF.

The chain recombines TRBV19 with TRBJ2-1; TRBD2 might be the D (7 bases). Trimming pared 5 bases from V and 4 bases from J, leaving 15 bases between. The CDR3 has 15 amino acids. Per germline, CDR1 LNHDA and CDR2 SQIVND (reference sequence). CDR3 in DNA: TGTGCCAGTAGTGACGGGGGGCGGGAGTACAATGAGCAGTTCTTC. Encoded protein: CASSDGGREYNEQFF.

The chain has TRBV30 and TRBJ1-2, with D tentatively TRBD1 (6 bases). V gave up 5 bases and J gave up 3 bases, with 19 bases separating them. The germline V gene has CDR1 GTSNPN and CDR2 SVGIG (reference sequence). The CDR3 has 15 residues. CDR3 DNA sequence: TGTGCCTGGGGCCTCCGGGGGGCGTCAGACTATGGCTACACCTTC. It specifies CAWGLRGASDYGYTF.

The gene calls are TRBV6-6 and TRBJ1-1, with 9 bases fitting TRBD1. V lost 7 bases and J lost 7; bases outside the gene matches: 16. Germline V gene data show CDR1 as MNHNY and CDR2 as SVGAGI (reference sequence). The CDR3 extends over 16 amino acids. The CDR3 reads CASTIQATGGAGEAFF. The CDR3 region has the DNA TGTGCCAGCACCATACAGGCTACAGGGGGCGCCGGTGAAGCTTTCTTT.